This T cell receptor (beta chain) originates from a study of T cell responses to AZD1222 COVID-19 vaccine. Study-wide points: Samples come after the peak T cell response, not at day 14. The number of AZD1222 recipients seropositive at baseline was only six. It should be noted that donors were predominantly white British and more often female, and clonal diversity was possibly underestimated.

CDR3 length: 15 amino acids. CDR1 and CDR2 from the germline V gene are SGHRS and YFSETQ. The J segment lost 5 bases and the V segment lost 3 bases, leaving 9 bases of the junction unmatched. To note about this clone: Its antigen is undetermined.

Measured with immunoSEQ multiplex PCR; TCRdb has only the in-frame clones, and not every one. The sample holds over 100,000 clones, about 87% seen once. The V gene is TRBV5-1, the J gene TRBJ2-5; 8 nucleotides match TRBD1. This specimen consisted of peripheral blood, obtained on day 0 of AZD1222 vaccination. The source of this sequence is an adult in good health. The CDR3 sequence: CASSSTGVRLETQYF. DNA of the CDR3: TGCGCCAGCAGCTCGACAGGGGTTCGTTTGGAGACCCAGTACTTC.